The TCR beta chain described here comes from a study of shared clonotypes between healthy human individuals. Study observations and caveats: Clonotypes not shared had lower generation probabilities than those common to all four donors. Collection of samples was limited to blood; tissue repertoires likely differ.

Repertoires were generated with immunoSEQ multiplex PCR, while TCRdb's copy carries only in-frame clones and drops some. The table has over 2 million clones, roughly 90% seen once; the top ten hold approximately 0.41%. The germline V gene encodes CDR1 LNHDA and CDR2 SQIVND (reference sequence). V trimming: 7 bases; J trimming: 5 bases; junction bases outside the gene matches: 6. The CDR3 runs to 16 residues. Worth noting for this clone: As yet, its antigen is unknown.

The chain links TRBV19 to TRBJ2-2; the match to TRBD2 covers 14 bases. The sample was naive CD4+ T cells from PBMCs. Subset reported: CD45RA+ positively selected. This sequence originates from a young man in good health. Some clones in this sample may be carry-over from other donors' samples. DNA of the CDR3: TGTGCCAGTACGACTAGCGGGAGGGCCGGGACCGGGGAGCTGTTTTTT. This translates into CASTTSGRAGTGELFF.